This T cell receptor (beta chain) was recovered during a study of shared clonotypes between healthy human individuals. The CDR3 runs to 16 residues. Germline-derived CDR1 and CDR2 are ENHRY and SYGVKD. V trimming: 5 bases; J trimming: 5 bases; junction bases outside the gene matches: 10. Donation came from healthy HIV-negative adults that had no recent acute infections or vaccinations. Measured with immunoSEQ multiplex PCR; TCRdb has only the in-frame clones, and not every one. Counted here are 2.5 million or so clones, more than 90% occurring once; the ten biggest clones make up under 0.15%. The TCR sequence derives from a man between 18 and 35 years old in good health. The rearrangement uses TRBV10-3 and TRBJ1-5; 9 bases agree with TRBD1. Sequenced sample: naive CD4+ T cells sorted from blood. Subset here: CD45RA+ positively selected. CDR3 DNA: TGTGCCATCAGTCAACAGGGGGCCTCTTGGGATCAGCCCCAGCATTTT. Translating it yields CAISQQGASWDQPQHF.